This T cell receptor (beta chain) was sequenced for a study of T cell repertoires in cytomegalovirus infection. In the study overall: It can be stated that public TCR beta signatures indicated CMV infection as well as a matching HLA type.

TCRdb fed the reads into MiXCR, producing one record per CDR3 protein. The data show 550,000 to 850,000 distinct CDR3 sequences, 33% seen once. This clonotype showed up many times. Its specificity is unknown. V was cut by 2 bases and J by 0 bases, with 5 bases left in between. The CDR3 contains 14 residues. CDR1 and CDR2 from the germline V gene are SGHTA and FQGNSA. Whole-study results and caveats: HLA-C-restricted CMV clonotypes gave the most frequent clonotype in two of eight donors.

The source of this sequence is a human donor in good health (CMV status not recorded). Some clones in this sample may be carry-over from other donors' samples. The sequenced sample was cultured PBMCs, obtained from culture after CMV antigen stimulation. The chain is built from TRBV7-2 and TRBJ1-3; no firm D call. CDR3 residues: CASSLRFSGNTIYF. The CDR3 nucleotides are TGTGCCAGCAGCTTACGCTTCTCTGGAAACACCATATATTTT.